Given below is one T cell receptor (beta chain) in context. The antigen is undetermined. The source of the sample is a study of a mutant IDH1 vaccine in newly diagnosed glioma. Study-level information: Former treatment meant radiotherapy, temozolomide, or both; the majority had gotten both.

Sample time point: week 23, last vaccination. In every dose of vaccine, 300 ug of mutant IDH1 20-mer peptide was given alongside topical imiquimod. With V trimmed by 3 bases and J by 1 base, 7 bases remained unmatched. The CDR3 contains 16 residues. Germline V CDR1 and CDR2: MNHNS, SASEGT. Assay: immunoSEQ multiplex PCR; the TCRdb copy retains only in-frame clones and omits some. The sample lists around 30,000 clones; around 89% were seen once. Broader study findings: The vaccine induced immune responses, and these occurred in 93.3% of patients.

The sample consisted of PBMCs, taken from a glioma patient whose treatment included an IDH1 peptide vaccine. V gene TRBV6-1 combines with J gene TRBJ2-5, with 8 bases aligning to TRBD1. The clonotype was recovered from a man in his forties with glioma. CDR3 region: CASSDDRGGLQETQYF. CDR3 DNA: TGTGCCAGCAGTGACGACAGGGGTGGGCTCCAAGAGACCCAGTACTTC.